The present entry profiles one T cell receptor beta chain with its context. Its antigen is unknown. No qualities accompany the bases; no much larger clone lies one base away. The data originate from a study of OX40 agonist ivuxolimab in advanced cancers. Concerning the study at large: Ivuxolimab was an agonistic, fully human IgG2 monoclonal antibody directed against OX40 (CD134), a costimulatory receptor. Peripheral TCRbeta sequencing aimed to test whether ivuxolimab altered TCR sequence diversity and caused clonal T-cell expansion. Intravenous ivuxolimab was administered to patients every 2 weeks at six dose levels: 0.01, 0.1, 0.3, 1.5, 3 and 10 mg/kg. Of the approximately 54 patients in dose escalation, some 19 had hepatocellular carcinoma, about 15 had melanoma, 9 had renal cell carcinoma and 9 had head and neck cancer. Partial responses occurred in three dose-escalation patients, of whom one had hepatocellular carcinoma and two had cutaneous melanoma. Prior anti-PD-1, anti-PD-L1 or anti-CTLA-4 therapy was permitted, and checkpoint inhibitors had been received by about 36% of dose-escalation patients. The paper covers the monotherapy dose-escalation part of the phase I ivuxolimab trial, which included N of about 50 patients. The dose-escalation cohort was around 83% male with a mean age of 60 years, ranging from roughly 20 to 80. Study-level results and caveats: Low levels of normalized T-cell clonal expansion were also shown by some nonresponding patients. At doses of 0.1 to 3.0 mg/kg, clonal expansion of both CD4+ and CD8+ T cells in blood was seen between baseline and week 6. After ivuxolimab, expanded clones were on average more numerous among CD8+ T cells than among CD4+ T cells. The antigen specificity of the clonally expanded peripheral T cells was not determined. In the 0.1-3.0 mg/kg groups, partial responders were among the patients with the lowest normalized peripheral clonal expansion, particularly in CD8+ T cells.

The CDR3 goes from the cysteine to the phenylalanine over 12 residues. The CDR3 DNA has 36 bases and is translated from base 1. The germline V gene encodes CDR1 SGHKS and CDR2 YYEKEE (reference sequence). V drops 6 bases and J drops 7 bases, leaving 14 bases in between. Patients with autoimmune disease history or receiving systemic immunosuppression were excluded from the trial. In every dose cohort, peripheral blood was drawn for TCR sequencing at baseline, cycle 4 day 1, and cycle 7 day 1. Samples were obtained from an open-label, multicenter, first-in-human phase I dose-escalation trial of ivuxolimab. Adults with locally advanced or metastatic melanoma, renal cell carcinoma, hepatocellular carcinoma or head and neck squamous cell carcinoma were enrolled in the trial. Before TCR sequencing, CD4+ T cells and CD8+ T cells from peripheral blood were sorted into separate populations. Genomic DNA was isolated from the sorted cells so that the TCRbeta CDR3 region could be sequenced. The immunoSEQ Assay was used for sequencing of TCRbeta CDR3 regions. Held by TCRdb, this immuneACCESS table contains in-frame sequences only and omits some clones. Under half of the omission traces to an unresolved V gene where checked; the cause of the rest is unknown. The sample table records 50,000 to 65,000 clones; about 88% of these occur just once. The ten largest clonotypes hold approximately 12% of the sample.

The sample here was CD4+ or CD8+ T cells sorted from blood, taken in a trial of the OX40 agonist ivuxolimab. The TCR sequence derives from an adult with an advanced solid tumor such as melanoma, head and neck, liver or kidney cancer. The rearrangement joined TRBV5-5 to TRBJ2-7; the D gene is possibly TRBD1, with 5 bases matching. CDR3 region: CASMPGPGEQYF. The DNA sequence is TGTGCCAGCATGCCCGGACCAGGGGAGCAGTACTTC. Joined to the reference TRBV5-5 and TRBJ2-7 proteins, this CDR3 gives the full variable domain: DAGVTQSPTHLIKTRGQQVTLRCSPISGHKSVSWYQQVLGQGPQFIFQYYEKEERGRGNFPDRFSARQFPNYSSELNVNALLLGDSALYLCASMPGPGEQYFGPGTRLTVT.